This TCR beta chain was sequenced in a study of T-cell reconstitution after alpha-beta-depleted transplantation in children. Findings of the study overall: Surviving recipient T cells and thymic progenitors produced the high day-60 TCRbeta diversity seen in some patients. Fresh T-cell production supplied most of the T-cell counts and diversity seen one year after transplant. Several hundred expanded graft clones reportedly gave rise to the alpha-beta T cells present about two months after transplant.

TCRbeta library preparation incorporated unique molecular identifiers. MiXCR, run by TCRdb on the PCR reads, gives a single entry per CDR3 protein. The sample includes around 190,000 distinct CDR3 sequences, 5.5% to 7% of them seen just once. The CDR3 sequence is 16 residues long. Per the germline V gene, CDR1 is SGDLS and CDR2 is YYNGEE. V dropped 0 bases and J dropped 0 bases, with 11 bases sitting between them. This clonotype was observed a few times. Its target is not known. The clonotype comes from a boy between 2 and 15 years old with acute lymphoblastic leukemia, due to receive a stem cell transplant. The rearrangement uses TRBV9 and TRBJ2-3; D possibly corresponds to TRBD1 (5 bases). This specimen consisted of PBMCs, obtained before TCRalphabeta/CD19-depleted stem cell transplant. CDR3 nucleotides: TGTGCCAGCAGCGTAGGGGGCAGGGTCAGCACAGATACGCAGTATTTT. Translated: CASSVGGRVSTDTQYF.